The 18 T cell receptor beta chains given below trace back to one sample, sequenced in a study of identical twins. Each CDR3 protein gets one entry after TCRdb re-called the 5' RACE reads with MiXCR. There are around 960,000 distinct CDR3 sequences in the sample; about 12% occur only once, and under 2% lies in the top ten. These same records also appear under a second study, on yellow fever vaccine responses in identical twins.

What was sequenced was PBMCs. The receptor source for this set is a woman between 18 and 29 years old in good health.

This sequence joins TRBV5-1 and TRBJ2-4, with TRBD1 identical over 8 bases. CDR1 is SGHRS and CDR2 is YFSETQ in the germline V gene. The CDR3 sequence is 13 residues long. The junction had 2 bases not matched to a gene; V was cut back by 2 bases and J by 7 bases. The CDR3 DNA is TGCGCCAGCAGCTTAGGACAGGGTAACATTCAGTACTTC. It codes for CASSLGQGNIQYF.

The sample holds a few counts of this clonotype. The chain has TRBV12-3 or TRBV12-4 and TRBJ1-3; D call uncertain. This CDR3 region has 15 residues. V dropped 2 bases and J dropped 7 bases, with 15 bases sitting between them. CDR3 loop: CASSLFSSSGNTIYF. In nucleotides, the CDR3 is TGTGCCAGCAGTTTATTTAGCTCGTCGGGGAACACCATATATTTT.

This clonotype showed up just a few times. J is TRBJ2-3 and V is TRBV7-8; TRBD1 agrees at 9 bases. This CDR3 contains 15 residues. J gave up 1 base and V 6 bases, and 5 bases lay outside the gene matches. Germline CDR1 reads SGHVS; CDR2 reads FQNEAQ. CDR3 DNA sequence: TGTGCCAGCAGTACAGGGGGCGGGGGCACAGATACGCAGTATTTT. Its protein is CASSTGGGGTDTQYF.

The gene calls are TRBV4-1 and TRBJ2-4; D is uncertain. Germline CDR1 and CDR2: MGHRA and YSYEKL. The V and J ends lost 0 bases and 3 bases respectively, with 12 bases between them. The length of the CDR3 is 16 residues. CDR3 amino acids: CASSQEISSYKNIQYF. CDR3 bases: TGCGCCAGCAGCCAAGAAATTAGTTCTTACAAAAACATTCAGTACTTC.

The chain is built from TRBV15 and TRBJ2-7; D unresolved. The CDR3 is 15 residues long. Germline V lookup: CDR1 LNHNV, CDR2 YYDKDF (reference sequence). V was trimmed by 1 base and J by 3 bases, leaving 13 bases between them. The CDR3 protein is CATSRGSYSYYEQYV. The CDR3 region has the DNA TGTGCCACCAGCAGAGGGTCGTACTCTTACTACGAGCAGTACGTC.

This clonotype has ten or more counts. The V call is TRBV13, the J call TRBJ1-2, with 8 bases lining up with TRBD1. V shed 5 bases, J shed 6 bases, and the junction held 5 bases outside the gene matches. This CDR3 is 13 amino acids long. Germline CDR1 and CDR2: PRHDT and FYEKMQ (reference sequence). The DNA for the CDR3 is TGTGCCAGCAGCCCAACGGACAGGGATGGCTACACCTTC. Its translation is CASSPTDRDGYTF.

This chain links TRBV4-1 with TRBJ1-1, with D possibly being TRBD1 (5 bases). Trimming left V 5 bases short and J 8 bases short, with 12 bases between. The CDR3 is 12 amino acids. Germline-derived CDR1 and CDR2 are MGHRA and YSYEKL. The CDR3: CASSKTVGEAFF. The CDR3 nucleotides read TGCGCCAGCAGCAAGACAGTAGGGGAAGCTTTCTTT.

This chain uses TRBV10-3 with TRBJ2-3; TRBD2 agrees at 9 bases. CDR3 length: 15 residues. CDR1 is ENHRY, CDR2 SYGVKD, per germline. With 6 bases clipped from V and 5 bases from J, the junction kept 9 bases outside the gene matches. The CDR3 DNA is TGTGCCATCAGCCCCGGGGCTAGCGGGGAAGATACGCAGTATTTT. It specifies CAISPGASGEDTQYF.

V usage is TRBV7-3 and J usage is TRBJ2-2; 7 bases fit TRBD1. Germline loops: CDR1 SGHTA, CDR2 FQGTGA. J gave up 2 bases and V 5 bases, and 8 bases lay outside the gene matches. The CDR3 length is 16 residues. CDR3 DNA: TGTGCCAGCAGCAACTCCGGGACAGCAAACACCGGGGAGCTGTTTTTT. Translated, it gives CASSNSGTANTGELFF. Full variable domain (rest looked up from reference TRBV7-3 and TRBJ2-2): GAGVSQTPSNKVTEKGKYVELRCDPISGHTALYWYRQSLGQGPEFLIYFQGTGAADDSGLPNDRFFAVRPEGSVSTLKIQRTERGDSAVYLCASSNSGTANTGELFFGEGSRLTVL.

This clonotype has at least ten counts. The CDR3 is CASSPGKDTQYF. DNA of the CDR3: TGTGCCAGCAGTCCGGGGAAAGATACGCAGTATTTT. The J gene is TRBJ2-3, the V gene TRBV12-3 or TRBV12-4, with D possibly TRBD2 on 5 matching bases. Trimming took off 5 bases at V and 5 bases at J, with 8 bases between the two ends. The CDR3 length is 12 residues.

The chain uses TRBV5-5 and TRBJ2-4, with D unclear. The germline gives CDR1 SGHKS, CDR2 YYEKEE (reference sequence). V lost 0 bases, J lost 3 bases, and 4 bases lay in between. There are 13 residues in the CDR3. CDR3 nucleotide sequence: TGTGCCAGCAGCTTGGATGGCAAAAACATTCAGTACTTC. It yields the protein CASSLDGKNIQYF.

V is TRBV10-3 and J is TRBJ2-2; D not resolved. Germline V lookup: CDR1 ENHRY, CDR2 SYGVKD. The CDR3 is made up of 14 amino acids. Trimming cost V 10 bases and J 3 bases, with 15 bases left between them. The CDR3 here is CATTTDGYTGELFF. CDR3 DNA sequence: TGTGCCACAACCACGGACGGATACACCGGGGAGCTGTTTTTT.

This clonotype has ten or more counts. The chain carries TRBV12-3 or TRBV12-4 and TRBJ1-1; a weak D match, TRBD1 (6 bases). The CDR3 sequence is 15 residues long. Trimming removed 5 bases at V and 3 bases at J, with 16 bases between. The CDR3 DNA reads TGTGCCAGCAGTCTGAACAGGGTCGGAGACACTGAAGCTTTCTTT. Its protein is CASSLNRVGDTEAFF.

Many counts were recorded for this clonotype. The CDR3 here is CASSLDLASGELFF. The CDR3 coding sequence is TGTGCCAGCAGCTTAGATTTAGCTTCCGGGGAGCTGTTTTTT. This chain uses TRBV11-2 with TRBJ2-2; D is unresolved. The V and J ends lost 0 bases and 6 bases respectively, with 8 bases between them. The germline V gene has CDR1 SGHAT and CDR2 FQNNGV. The CDR3 length is 14 residues.

This clonotype was observed at least ten times. The chain carries TRBV6-1 and TRBJ1-1, with 7 bases identical to TRBD1. With 6 bases clipped from V and 7 bases from J, the junction kept 8 bases outside the gene matches. Looked up from germline, CDR1 is MNHNS and CDR2 is SASEGT. The CDR3 contains 13 residues. CDR3 bases: TGTGCCAGCAGACCCCCAGGACAGGTTGAAGCTTTCTTT. Protein: CASRPPGQVEAFF.

V gene TRBV6-5 combines with J gene TRBJ2-7, with D unclear. Between the trimmed V and J ends, which lost 6 bases and 2 bases, there was a span of 8 bases. CDR1 and CDR2 from the germline V gene are MNHEY and SVGAGI. The CDR3 covers 12 residues. The CDR3 DNA follows: TGTGCCAGCAGGAGACACCCCTACGAGCAGTACTTC. This gives the protein CASRRHPYEQYF.

The table lists this clonotype with a few counts. The chain uses TRBV10-3 and TRBJ1-2; D remains unclear. Trimming took off 11 bases at V and 5 bases at J, with 18 bases between the two ends. CDR1 is ENHRY and CDR2 is SYGVKD in the germline V gene. This CDR3 has 13 amino acids. CDR3 nucleotides: TGTGCCTCAACCGTCGGGTTACCTTATGGCTACACCTTC. This sequence encodes CASTVGLPYGYTF.

This chain links TRBV5-1 with TRBJ2-1, with 9 nucleotides matching TRBD1. Germline CDR1 SGHRS, CDR2 YFSETQ. The CDR3 contains 12 residues. Germline trimming cut 3 bases from V and 15 bases from J; bases unmatched to any gene: 7. This CDR3 is CASSSGQGTLFF. The CDR3 nucleotides are TGCGCCAGCAGCTCCGGACAGGGGACGCTGTTCTTC. The full variable domain, its missing parts supplied by reference TRBV5-1 and TRBJ2-1, is KAGVTQTPRYLIKTRGQQVTLSCSPISGHRSVSWYQQTPGQGLQFLFEYFSETQRNKGNFPGRFSGRQFSNSRSEMNVSTLELGDSALYLCASSSGQGTLFFGPGTRLTVL.